The T cell receptor beta chain described here comes from a study of PD-1 blockade in classical Hodgkin lymphoma. After removal of 3 bases from V and 6 bases from J, the junction contained 10 bases not matched to a gene. CDR1 and CDR2 from the germline V gene are MGHRA and YSYEKL. CDR3 length: 15 amino acids. Profiled with immunoSEQ multiplex PCR; TCRdb holds only in-frame clones, not every one. The sample shows about 64,000 clones, roughly 92% of them seen only once. Sample time point: cycle 4 day 1 (C4D1), after more than five weeks of nivolumab. Every patient was affected by relapse after autologous stem cell transplantation, while exposure to brentuximab vedotin was not uniform.

This TCR derives from a human donor with classical Hodgkin lymphoma. This chain connects TRBV4-1 to TRBJ2-7; 8 bases are shared with TRBD2. Here the sequenced sample was peripheral blood mononuclear cells (PBMCs), taken before the fourth cycle of nivolumab. The CDR3 bases are TGCGCCAGCAGCCACCCGGCTAGCGGGCGGGTCGAGCAGTACTTC. Its protein is CASSHPASGRVEQYF.